This T cell receptor beta chain appears in the sequencing data of a study of T-cell memory formation after mild COVID-19. Study-level information: The two donors had largely donor-specific TCR clusters. Study results and limitations: Shrinking CD4+ clones resided mostly in CM and EM, and CD8+ ones in EMRA. Clones that contracted from day 15 to 85 were balanced CD4/CD8, while later expanders leaned CD4+. Pre-infection memory held some responding clones, suggesting pre-existing cross-reactive T cells responded.

A single record per CDR3 protein comes from TCRdb applying MiXCR to the 5' RACE reads. The table includes fewer than 250,000 distinct CDR3 sequences, about 10% detected once. Germline V gene data show CDR1 as DFQATT and CDR2 as SNEGSKA (reference sequence). This CDR3 is 13 amino acids long. Between the trimmed V and J ends, which lost 2 bases and 11 bases, there was a span of 17 bases. In the case of this clonotype: Its antigen is not known.

This sequence was found in a man younger than 35 who had mild COVID-19 (a few samples of this study predate the infection). Cell type and time point are not known. Material: PBMCs or a T cell subset sorted from them (not recorded which). The V call is TRBV20-1, the J call TRBJ2-3; the D gene is possibly TRBD2 (7 bases). The CDR3 DNA reads TGCAGTGCTAGACCTACGGGGGGCGGATTGCAGTATTTT. This sequence encodes CSARPTGGGLQYF.